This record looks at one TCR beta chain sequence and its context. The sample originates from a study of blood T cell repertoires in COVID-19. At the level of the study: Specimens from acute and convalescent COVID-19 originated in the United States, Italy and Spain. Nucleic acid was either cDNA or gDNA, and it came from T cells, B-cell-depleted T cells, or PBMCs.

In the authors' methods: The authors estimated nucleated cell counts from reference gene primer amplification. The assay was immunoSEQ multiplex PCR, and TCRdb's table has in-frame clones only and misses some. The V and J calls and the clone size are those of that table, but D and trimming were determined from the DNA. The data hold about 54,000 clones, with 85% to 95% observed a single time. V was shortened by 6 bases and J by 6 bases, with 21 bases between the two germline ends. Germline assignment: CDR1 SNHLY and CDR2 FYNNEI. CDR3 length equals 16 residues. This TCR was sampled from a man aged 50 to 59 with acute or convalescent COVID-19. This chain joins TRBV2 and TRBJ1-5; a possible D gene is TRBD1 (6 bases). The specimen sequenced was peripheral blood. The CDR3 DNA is TGTGCCAGCAGGGACCTATTACAGGGCCGGCGTCAGCCCCAGCATTTT. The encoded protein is CASRDLLQGRRQPQHF.